This record covers a single T cell receptor beta chain. What it binds is not known. After removal of 10 bases from V and 3 bases from J, the junction contained 9 bases not matched to a gene. Per the germline V gene, CDR1 is MDHEN and CDR2 is SYDVKM. This CDR3 contains 14 residues. This sample was taken from a study of shared clonotypes between healthy human individuals. Study at large: Each donor had three CD4 naive, three CD4 memory, two CD8 naive and one CD8 memory plate. Study observations and caveats: Richness estimates generally favored naive over memory subsets. The researchers took only blood, and tissue repertoires probably look different.

CD8 cells regarded as naive lacked CD45RO, were positively chosen for CCR7, and omitted terminally differentiated effector memory CD45RA+ cells. Profiling relied on immunoSEQ multiplex PCR, and the TCRdb table lists in-frame clones only, not all of them. The sample lists over 2 million clones, roughly 94% occurring once. The sample was naive CD8+ T cells sorted from blood. This TCR derives from a man between 18 and 29 years old in good health. The chain is built from TRBV28 and TRBJ2-1, with TRBD1 matching 7 bases. The CDR3: CATLTGTDYNEQFF. The CDR3 DNA is TGTGCCACCCTGACCGGGACAGACTACAATGAGCAGTTCTTC.